This TCR beta chain was recovered during a study of cytomegalovirus exposure and HLA in healthy donors. Broader study findings: Apart from CMV serostatus, no immune exposure information was available. Per a prior analysis, the majority of TCR beta V segments were productive roughly 90% or roughly 30% of the time. Exclusion applied to some V segments, including TRBV6-2 and TRBV6-3, as they were indistinguishable.

Looked up from germline, CDR1 is SGHTA and CDR2 is FQGNSA. This CDR3 is built from 13 residues. V lost 8 bases and J lost 5, with 12 bases in between. It was with 60 Vbeta and 13 Jbeta primers that the PCR ran. Study processing details: Approximately 78 million unique TCR beta chains, around 10 million of them shared, were counted by a later analysis. Using immunoSEQ multiplex PCR, the repertoire was profiled, and TCRdb retains in-frame clones only, with some absent. The D gene and trimming were derived from the DNA, and the V and J assignments and clone size from that table. This sample's table reports roughly 55,000 clones. Regarding this clone: The antigen is unknown.

The receptor was derived from a woman between 45 and 60 years old in good health and CMV-seropositive. The material sequenced was PBMCs. The chain employs TRBV7-2 and TRBJ1-4, with D possibly TRBD1 on 5 matching bases. The CDR3 reads CASSRGGNEKLFF. The CDR3 coding sequence is TGTGCCAGCTCCCGGGGGGGGAATGAAAAACTGTTTTTT.